Presented here are 10 T cell receptor beta chains from one specimen sequenced in a study of PD-L1 blockade in urothelial cancer. Libraries were prepared by immunoSEQ multiplex PCR; TCRdb keeps only in-frame clonotypes and omits some of them. The repertoire holds just under 40,000 clones, with 85% to 90% as singletons. This material consisted of PBMCs, taken around atezolizumab (anti-PD-L1) treatment. The receptors here all came from a man between 60 and 75 years old with urothelial cancer.

The V gene is TRBV19, the J gene TRBJ1-5; TRBD1 matches 7 bases. J lost 2 bases, V lost 5 bases, and 9 bases had no gene match. Germline V gene sequence: CDR1 LNHDA, CDR2 SQIVND (reference sequence). CDR3 size: 16 residues. The CDR3 region is CASSRQGPPRNQPQHF. DNA of the CDR3: TGTGCCAGTAGTCGACAGGGCCCCCCACGCAATCAGCCCCAGCATTTT.

This clone was detected only a few times. The chain has TRBV5-1 and TRBJ1-3; weak D call: TRBD1 (6 bases). Germline CDR1 reads SGHRS; CDR2 reads YFSETQ. This CDR3 region has 15 residues. Trimming stripped 4 bases from V and 7 bases from J, with 18 bases between. The CDR3 protein is CASSEMGALGNTIYF. CDR3 DNA sequence: TGCGCCAGCAGCGAAATGGGGGCTCTGGGGAACACCATATATTTT.

The chain joins TRBV6-6 to TRBJ2-7, with D uncertain. V was trimmed by 7 bases and J by 0 bases, leaving 10 bases between them. Germline V gene lookup returns CDR1 MNHNY and CDR2 SVGAGI (reference sequence). This CDR3 comprises 13 residues. This chain's CDR3 is CASNSPSSYEQYF. The CDR3 DNA reads as TGTGCCAGCAATTCACCGAGCTCCTACGAGCAGTACTTC.

The V call is TRBV11-3, the J call TRBJ2-1; weak D call: TRBD2 (6 bases). The CDR3 totals 16 residues. CDR1 is SGHNT and CDR2 is YENEEA in the germline V gene. Trimming cost V 5 bases and J 4 bases, with 18 bases left between them. The CDR3 DNA is TGTGCCAGCAGCCCGGGACTCCGAGTGGATTACAATGAGCAGTTCTTC. This codes for CASSPGLRVDYNEQFF.

This chain links TRBV9 with TRBJ2-5, with TRBD2 matching 8 bases. Germline trimming cut 3 bases from V and 0 bases from J; bases unmatched to any gene: 7. Germline CDR1 is SGDLS and CDR2 is YYNGEE. CDR3 size: 16 residues. CDR3 DNA: TGTGCCAGCAGCGCTTTGAGCGGGGGAAACCAAGAGACCCAGTACTTC. Its protein is CASSALSGGNQETQYF.

Written as DNA, the CDR3 is TGCGCCAGCAGCTTGTTGGGACAGGGGGTACAGAACACTGAAGCTTTCTTT. It yields the protein CASSLLGQGVQNTEAFF. J is TRBJ1-1 and V is TRBV5-1; TRBD1 matches at 11 bases. Germline-derived CDR1 and CDR2 are SGHRS and YFSETQ. V shed 1 base and J 1 base; nucleotides not matched to a gene: 6. The CDR3 spans 17 residues.

This clone appeared a single time. The chain links TRBV19 to TRBJ1-5; maybe TRBD1 (5 bases). Germline CDR1 and CDR2: LNHDA and SQIVND (reference sequence). Trimming left V 5 bases short and J 6 bases short, with 11 bases between. CDR3 length equals 13 residues. In nucleotides, the CDR3 is TGTGCCAGTAGTCCCGGGGGGGGTCAGCCCCAGCATTTT. It is translated as CASSPGGGQPQHF. Filled out from reference TRBV19 and TRBJ1-5, the complete variable domain reads DGGITQSPKYLFRKEGQNVTLSCEQNLNHDAMYWYRQDPGQGLRLIYYSQIVNDFQKGDIAEGYSVSREKKESFPLTVTSAQKNPTAFYLCASSPGGGQPQHFGDGTRLSIL.

The chain couples TRBV11-2 to TRBJ1-2; D not resolved. The CDR3 loop spans 12 amino acids. V lost 1 base and J 7 bases, leaving 7 bases between the germline ends. Germline lookup yields CDR1 SGHAT and CDR2 FQNNGV. The CDR3 DNA follows: TGTGCCAGCAGCTTAGCCCGACTTGGCTACACCTTC. This translates into CASSLARLGYTF.

This chain joins TRBV10-3 and TRBJ2-7, with 10 positions matching TRBD1. Looked up from germline, CDR1 is ENHRY and CDR2 is SYGVKD. The CDR3 covers 15 residues. The V and J ends lost 5 bases and 3 bases, in that order; junction bases with no gene match: 7. The CDR3 sequence is CAISKTGTGDYEQYF. CDR3 DNA sequence: TGTGCCATCAGTAAAACCGGGACAGGGGACTACGAGCAGTACTTC.

The V call is TRBV19, the J call TRBJ2-1, with TRBD2 identical over 7 bases. The CDR3 has 15 residues. The junction had 14 bases not matched to a gene; V was cut back by 3 bases and J by 12 bases. Looked up from germline, CDR1 is LNHDA and CDR2 is SQIVND (reference sequence). CDR3 coding DNA: TGTGCCAGTAGTATGGGGGGGTCGGGTGGGGCCGGGCAGTTCTTC. It yields the protein CASSMGGSGGAGQFF. The full variable domain, completed using reference TRBV19 and TRBJ2-1, is DGGITQSPKYLFRKEGQNVTLSCEQNLNHDAMYWYRQDPGQGLRLIYYSQIVNDFQKGDIAEGYSVSREKKESFPLTVTSAQKNPTAFYLCASSMGGSGGAGQFFGPGTRLTVL.